This passage covers 24 T cell receptor beta chains from one sample sequenced in a study of beta chain features in type 1 diabetes. Investigators reverse transcribed all isolated RNA, so they sequenced expressed TCRB transcripts. The method was immunoSEQ multiplex PCR; TCRdb's version includes in-frame clones alone and lacks a portion of them. The table records 150,000 to 200,000 clones, about 13% of them present only once. The sequenced material came from central memory CD4+ T cells from blood. All receptors derive from a woman under 30 in good health.

The J gene is TRBJ2-7, the V gene TRBV13, with TRBD2 identical over 12 bases. This CDR3 region has 15 residues. After removal of 6 bases from V and 6 bases from J, the junction contained 9 bases not matched to a gene. Germline values: CDR1 PRHDT, CDR2 FYEKMQ (reference sequence). CDR3 protein: CASRPFSSGRGEQYF. In nucleotides, the CDR3 is TGTGCCAGCAGACCCTTCTCTAGCGGGAGGGGCGAGCAGTACTTC.

The chain joins TRBV6-5 to TRBJ2-7, with D possibly matching TRBD1 (5 bases). Germline V gene data show CDR1 as MNHEY and CDR2 as SVGAGI. V lost 6 bases to trimming and J lost 0 bases, with 12 bases between them. The CDR3 spans 14 residues. The CDR3 protein is CASRLQGSSYEQYF. The CDR3 DNA reads TGTGCCAGCAGACTTCAGGGAAGCTCCTACGAGCAGTACTTC.

V and J are TRBV30 and TRBJ1-2, with D perhaps TRBD1 (6 bases). The ends were cut back, 3 bases at V and 2 bases at J, with 10 bases in the middle. This CDR3 has 13 amino acids. The germline CDR1 and CDR2 sequences are GTSNPN and SVGIG (reference sequence). The chain's CDR3 is CAWRRGHNYGYTF. The DNA of the CDR3 is TGTGCCTGGAGGAGGGGACACAACTATGGCTACACCTTC.

The V call is TRBV18, the J call TRBJ2-1, with D possibly TRBD2 on 6 matching bases. Trimming left V 2 bases short and J 2 bases short, with 13 bases between. CDR3 length equals 16 residues. Germline-derived CDR1 and CDR2 are KGHSH and LQKENI. The CDR3 loop is CASSPRDGGAYNEQFF. The CDR3 DNA sequence: TGTGCCAGCTCACCAAGAGACGGGGGAGCCTACAATGAGCAGTTCTTC.

The chain carries TRBV6-5 and TRBJ1-1, with 7 nucleotides matching TRBD1. There are 15 residues in the CDR3. Germline CDR1 MNHEY, CDR2 SVGAGI. The V gene end was trimmed by 9 bases and the J gene end by 10 bases; junction bases not matched to a gene: 20. This chain's CDR3 is CASTSSETGSSGAFF. The CDR3 nucleotides are TGTGCCAGTACATCATCCGAGACAGGGAGCTCTGGAGCTTTCTTT.

The chain is built from TRBV10-3 and TRBJ1-2; 11 nucleotides align to TRBD1. The CDR3 length is 14 residues. The germline V gene encodes CDR1 ENHRY and CDR2 SYGVKD. Unmatched junction bases numbered 6, after V lost 6 bases and J lost 6 bases. CDR3 sequence: CAISRGQGADGYTF. The CDR3 bases are TGTGCCATCAGCCGTGGACAGGGGGCAGATGGCTACACCTTC.

The table lists this clone with a few counts. This sequence joins TRBV11-2 and TRBJ2-1; D perhaps matches TRBD2 (6 bases). The ends were cut back, 2 bases at V and 8 bases at J, with 16 bases in the middle. The CDR3 totals 15 residues. The germline gives CDR1 SGHAT, CDR2 FQNNGV. The CDR3 DNA follows: TGTGCCAGCAGCTTAACTACCGGGGGTTGGGATGAGCAGTTCTTC. Its protein is CASSLTTGGWDEQFF.

This clone was found a few times. The chain employs TRBV5-1 and TRBJ2-7, with 9 positions matching TRBD2. Germline-derived CDR1 and CDR2 are SGHRS and YFSETQ. This CDR3 has 16 residues. Trimming cost V 4 bases and J 0 bases; bases outside gene matches: 8. CDR3 sequence (DNA): TGCGCCAGCAGCCATCCGATAGCGGGAGCCTCCTACGAGCAGTACTTC. This encodes CASSHPIAGASYEQYF.

This clone showed up just a few times. The sample has other DNA sequences that encode this CDR3 too. The genes are TRBV7-2 and TRBJ2-3; TRBD2 matches at 10 bases. The CDR3 sequence is 15 residues long. Germline V gene lookup returns CDR1 SGHTA and CDR2 FQGNSA. Unmatched junction bases numbered 5, after V lost 6 bases and J lost 2 bases. In nucleotides, the CDR3 is TGTGCCAGCAGGCCCGGACTAGCGGACACAGATACGCAGTATTTT. Amino acid sequence: CASRPGLADTDTQYF. The full variable domain, with the rest looked up from reference TRBV7-2 and TRBJ2-3, is GAGVSQSPSNKVTEKGKDVELRCDPISGHTALYWYRQSLGQGLEFLIYFQGNSAPDKSGLPSDRFSAERTGGSVSTLTIQRTQQEDSAVYLCASRPGLADTDTQYFGPGTRLTVL.

This clone was recorded a few times. The chain employs TRBV29-1 and TRBJ2-3; weak D call: TRBD2 (6 bases). CDR3 size: 14 residues. V was shortened by 1 base and J by 6 bases, with 14 bases between the two germline ends. CDR1 is SQVTM, CDR2 ANQGSEA, per germline. The chain's CDR3 is CSVEVSSSVDTQYF. DNA for the CDR3: TGCAGCGTTGAAGTATCTTCTAGCGTGGATACGCAGTATTTT.

This chain connects TRBV30 to TRBJ2-7; a weak D match, TRBD1 (7 bases). Deletions cut 1 base from V and 3 bases from J, with 16 bases between. Germline-derived CDR1 and CDR2 are GTSNPN and SVGIG (reference sequence). There are 15 residues in the CDR3. Here the CDR3 reads CAWSAGGTVHYEQYF. CDR3 sequence (DNA): TGTGCCTGGAGTGCGGGCGGGACAGTCCACTACGAGCAGTACTTC.

The table lists this clone with a few counts. The chain employs TRBV19 and TRBJ2-5, with 11 bases identical to TRBD2. With 6 bases clipped from V and 1 base from J, the junction kept 1 base outside the gene matches. In germline, CDR1 is LNHDA, CDR2 SQIVND (reference sequence). The CDR3 contains 14 residues. The CDR3 is CASRGTSGQETQYF. For the CDR3, the DNA is TGTGCCAGTAGGGGGACTAGCGGCCAAGAGACCCAGTACTTC.

V gene TRBV29-1 combines with J gene TRBJ1-1; perhaps TRBD1 as D (6 bases). V was pared by 3 bases and J by 13 bases, with 18 bases between. This CDR3 region has 12 residues. Germline V gene lookup returns CDR1 SQVTM and CDR2 ANQGSEA. This chain's CDR3 is CSVDWDNSRDFF. CDR3 coding DNA: TGCAGCGTTGATTGGGACAACTCTAGGGATTTCTTT.

In its sample, this clone was seen a few times. The genes are TRBV6-4 and TRBJ2-2, with D possibly TRBD2 on 6 matching bases. Germline V lookup: CDR1 MRHNA, CDR2 SNTAGT. V was shortened by 8 bases and J by 3 bases, with 13 bases between the two germline ends. This CDR3 has 14 residues. For the CDR3, the DNA is TGTGCCAGCGCCTGGGAGGAGGACACCGGGGAGCTGTTTTTT. It is translated as CASAWEEDTGELFF.

This clone was counted between two and nine times. V gene TRBV18 combines with J gene TRBJ1-1; D ambiguous. Germline loops: CDR1 KGHSH, CDR2 LQKENI. The ends were cut back, 5 bases at V and 11 bases at J, with 18 bases in the middle. This CDR3 is 13 amino acids long. In nucleotides, the CDR3 is TGTGCCAGCTCAGGGATGGAGGGTGTTCGGGCTTTCTTT. The encoded protein is CASSGMEGVRAFF.

The V gene is TRBV7-8, the J gene TRBJ2-1; D uncertain. The germline gives CDR1 SGHVS, CDR2 FQNEAQ. Trimming took 5 bases from V and 0 from J, leaving 20 bases between them. The CDR3 is 18 amino acids. CDR3 DNA: TGTGCCAGCAGCGTTGTCTCCAGTCCAGGTAGCTCCTACAATGAGCAGTTCTTC. Its protein is CASSVVSSPGSSYNEQFF.

This clone has a count of ten or more. In nucleotides, the CDR3 is TGCAGCGTCGCCGACTTAAGAGCCAAAAACATTCAGTACTTC. It is translated as CSVADLRAKNIQYF. This rearrangement joins TRBV29-1 to TRBJ2-4, with D unresolved. The CDR3 has 14 residues. V was clipped by 6 bases and J by 0 bases, with 12 bases between them. Germline CDR1 SQVTM, CDR2 ANQGSEA.

There are many counts of this clone. J is TRBJ2-3 and V is TRBV7-9, with D perhaps TRBD1 (5 bases). Between the trimmed V and J ends, which lost 5 bases and 2 bases, there was a span of 11 bases. Germline assignment: CDR1 SEHNR and CDR2 FQNEAQ (reference sequence). The CDR3 spans 14 residues. Here the CDR3 reads CASSGRQSTDTQYF. The CDR3 DNA reads TGTGCCAGCAGCGGCCGACAGTCCACAGATACGCAGTATTTT.

This clone has only a few counts. This CDR3 reads CASSLYGGLAGAFNEQFF. The CDR3 DNA reads as TGTGCCAGCAGCTTATATGGGGGACTAGCGGGGGCCTTCAATGAGCAGTTCTTC. The chain carries TRBV11-3 and TRBJ2-1, with 14 bases matching TRBD2. V shed 2 bases and J 6 bases; nucleotides not matched to a gene: 9. CDR1 is SGHNT and CDR2 is YENEEA in the germline V gene. CDR3 length: 18 residues.

This clone was seen a few times. The J gene is TRBJ2-7, the V gene TRBV7-2; no clear D. Germline CDR1 reads SGHTA; CDR2 reads FQGNSA. V was shortened by 3 bases and J by 0 bases, with 9 bases between the two germline ends. This CDR3 region has 14 residues. The CDR3: CASSFRGSSYEQYF. As DNA, the CDR3 is TGTGCCAGCAGCTTTCGCGGCAGCTCCTACGAGCAGTACTTC.

The chain couples TRBV7-3 to TRBJ2-1; 13 bases are shared with TRBD2. The junction had 7 bases not matched to a gene; V was cut back by 3 bases and J by 8 bases. The CDR3 runs to 16 residues. Germline V gene lookup returns CDR1 SGHTA and CDR2 FQGTGA. This chain's CDR3 is CASSFGPGLAGHEQFF. The CDR3 DNA sequence: TGTGCCAGCAGCTTCGGCCCGGGACTAGCGGGACATGAGCAGTTCTTC. Combining the CDR3 with reference TRBV7-3 and TRBJ2-1 gives the whole variable domain GAGVSQTPSNKVTEKGKYVELRCDPISGHTALYWYRQSLGQGPEFLIYFQGTGAADDSGLPNDRFFAVRPEGSVSTLKIQRTERGDSAVYLCASSFGPGLAGHEQFFGPGTRLTVL.

This clone occurred a few times. This chain links TRBV5-1 with TRBJ2-2; a possible D gene is TRBD2 (5 bases). The CDR3 covers 15 residues. Trimming shortened V by 0 bases and J by 2 bases, and 8 bases separated the two germline ends. In germline, CDR1 is SGHRS, CDR2 YFSETQ. The CDR3 nucleotides are TGCGCCAGCAGCTTGGTAGGGAGAAACACCGGGGAGCTGTTTTTT. As protein: CASSLVGRNTGELFF.

This clone showed up just a few times. This rearrangement joins TRBV7-9 to TRBJ2-7; TRBD1 is a possible D gene (5 bases). Germline V CDR1 and CDR2: SEHNR, FQNEAQ (reference sequence). V gave up 5 bases and J gave up 4 bases, with 18 bases separating them. This CDR3 comprises 15 residues. The CDR3 here is CASSTTGTGSYEQYF. As DNA, the CDR3 is TGTGCCAGCAGCACCACAGGCACGGGCTCGTACGAGCAGTACTTC.

In this sample, this clone turned up once. This chain uses TRBV10-3 with TRBJ2-3, with 15 bases lining up with TRBD2. CDR3 size: 15 residues. Germline trimming cut 6 bases from V and 4 bases from J; bases unmatched to any gene: 2. The germline gives CDR1 ENHRY, CDR2 SYGVKD. The CDR3 protein is CAIRGLAGGSDTQYF. The CDR3 DNA follows: TGTGCCATCAGAGGACTAGCGGGAGGGTCAGATACGCAGTATTTT.